The sequence of this TCR beta chain was determined in a study of T cell responses to AZD1222 COVID-19 vaccine. Study results and caveats: Without day 14 samples, only post-peak T cell repertoires were studied.

A note on this clone: Its specificity is not known.

Repertoires were generated with immunoSEQ multiplex PCR, while TCRdb's copy carries only in-frame clones and drops some. The table has approximately 140,000 clones, 93% seen once. Sequenced here: peripheral blood, sampled on day 0 of AZD1222 vaccination. The TCR was taken from an adult in good health.

The CDR3 nucleotides are TGTGCCAGCAGCTTACTGGTGAACACTGAAGCTTTCTTT. Amino acids: CASSLLVNTEAFF. The J gene is TRBJ1-1, the V gene TRBV11-2, with no clear D. V dropped 2 bases and J dropped 0 bases, with 4 bases sitting between them. The V gene's germline CDR1 is SGHAT and CDR2 FQNNGV. This CDR3 is built from 13 residues.